These 11 T cell receptor beta chains came from one sample sequenced in a study of blood T cells in healthy people across ages. Sample-barcoded 5' priming and a J-beta primer mix drove a second PCR of roughly 7 to 11 cycles. TCRdb redid the calling of the 5' RACE reads with MiXCR, one entry per CDR3 protein. The table has more than 1,400,000 distinct CDR3 sequences, approximately 42% seen once. Sequenced: blood. All receptors come from a young woman in good health.

The V and J genes are TRBV12-5 and TRBJ2-3; unclear D gene. Germline V gene sequence: CDR1 LGHNT, CDR2 FRNRAP. CDR3 length: 14 amino acids. Trimming took off 6 bases at V and 4 bases at J, with 14 bases between the two ends. For the CDR3, the DNA is TGTGCTAGTGGAAACGAACCCCTTCCAGATACGCAGTATTTT. Amino acid sequence: CASGNEPLPDTQYF.

This chain joins TRBV7-2 and TRBJ1-6; 10 bases are a match to TRBD1. The CDR3 sequence is 16 residues long. The V and J ends lost 5 bases and 5 bases, in that order; junction bases with no gene match: 6. Germline lookup yields CDR1 SGHTA and CDR2 FQGNSA. As DNA, the CDR3 is TGTGCCAGCAGCGGCCGAGGGACAGGGGATAATTCACCCCTCCACTTT. It codes for CASSGRGTGDNSPLHF.

The rearrangement links TRBV20-1 to TRBJ1-2; D is possibly TRBD1 (5 bases). The CDR3 extends over 13 amino acids. Between the trimmed V and J ends, which lost 3 bases and 5 bases, there was a span of 13 bases. Germline CDR1 reads DFQATT; CDR2 reads SNEGSKA (reference sequence). This chain's CDR3 is CSARGGVSYGYTF. CDR3 nucleotide sequence: TGCAGTGCTAGGGGAGGGGTCTCATATGGCTACACCTTC.

This clonotype appeared a few times. The V and J genes are TRBV5-5 and TRBJ2-6; unclear D gene. The CDR3 loop spans 16 amino acids. Trimming pared 0 bases from V and 5 bases from J, leaving 12 bases between. Germline CDR1 SGHKS, CDR2 YYEKEE (reference sequence). The CDR3 sequence: CASSLEGSSRANVLTF. The CDR3 DNA follows: TGTGCCAGCAGCTTGGAAGGATCTTCAAGGGCCAACGTCCTGACTTTC.

The J gene is TRBJ2-1, the V gene TRBV4-2, with a weak D call TRBD2 (6 bases). This CDR3 spans 16 amino acids. Trimming removed 0 bases from V and 2 bases from J, with 11 bases in between. Germline V gives CDR1 LGHNA, CDR2 YNFKEQ. CDR3 sequence (DNA): TGTGCCAGCAGCCAAGATATCGGAGGGACCTACAATGAGCAGTTCTTC. Translating it yields CASSQDIGGTYNEQFF.

The chain employs TRBV5-1 and TRBJ2-5, with 7 bases matching TRBD1. Germline CDR1 SGHRS, CDR2 YFSETQ. The CDR3 extends over 15 amino acids. V lost 3 bases and J lost 11; bases outside the gene matches: 16. As DNA, the CDR3 is TGCGCCAGCAGCTCGAGGACAGGAAGCCCGTGGGAGCAGTACTTC. Protein product: CASSSRTGSPWEQYF.

The chain recombines TRBV12-3 or TRBV12-4 with TRBJ2-4; possible D gene TRBD2, 5 bases. Trimming pared 6 bases from V and 0 bases from J, leaving 15 bases between. This CDR3 is built from 16 residues. CDR3 protein: CASSSHGLLAKNIQYF. Written as DNA, the CDR3 is TGTGCCAGCAGCTCCCACGGACTGCTAGCCAAAAACATTCAGTACTTC.

This clonotype turned up a few times. The rearrangement links TRBV4-2 to TRBJ2-1; D remains unclear. With 4 bases removed from V and 5 bases from J, the gap between germline ends came to 18 bases. CDR3 length: 16 amino acids. Germline loops: CDR1 LGHNA, CDR2 YNFKEQ. CDR3 protein: CASSPVTQKSDNEQFF. CDR3 in DNA: TGTGCCAGCAGCCCGGTGACTCAAAAATCTGACAATGAGCAGTTCTTC.

The chain couples TRBV6-5 to TRBJ1-4; the D gene is possibly TRBD1 (5 bases). Trimming pared 4 bases from V and 6 bases from J, leaving 15 bases between. Germline CDR1 MNHEY, CDR2 SVGAGI. CDR3 length equals 15 residues. The CDR3 DNA is TGTGCCAGCAGTTTCCTCCGGGGGGTTGATGAAAAACTGTTTTTT. Protein: CASSFLRGVDEKLFF.

The chain links TRBV6-5 to TRBJ2-7, with a tentative D call TRBD1 (6 bases). The V gene's germline CDR1 is MNHEY and CDR2 SVGAGI. Trimming cost V 0 bases and J 2 bases, with 8 bases left between them. The CDR3 spans 14 residues. The CDR3 is CASSYSRQAYEQYF. Here the CDR3 DNA reads TGTGCCAGCAGTTACTCCAGACAGGCCTACGAGCAGTACTTC.

The chain is built from TRBV11-2 and TRBJ2-3; D perhaps matches TRBD1 (5 bases). CDR1 SGHAT and CDR2 FQNNGV come from the germline V gene. The CDR3 extends over 16 amino acids. Trimming took 1 base from V and 0 from J, leaving 11 bases between them. The CDR3 DNA is TGTGCCAGCAGCTTAGTAGTTGGGGCTAGCACAGATACGCAGTATTTT. Its protein is CASSLVVGASTDTQYF.